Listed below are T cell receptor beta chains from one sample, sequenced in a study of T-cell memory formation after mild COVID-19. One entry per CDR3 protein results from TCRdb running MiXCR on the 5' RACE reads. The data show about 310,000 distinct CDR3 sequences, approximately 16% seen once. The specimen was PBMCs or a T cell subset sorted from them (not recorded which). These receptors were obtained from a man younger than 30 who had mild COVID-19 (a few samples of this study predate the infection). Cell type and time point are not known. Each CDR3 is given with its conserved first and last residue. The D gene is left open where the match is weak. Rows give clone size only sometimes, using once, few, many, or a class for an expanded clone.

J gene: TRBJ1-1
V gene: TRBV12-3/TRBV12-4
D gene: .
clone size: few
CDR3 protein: CASSFNYRNTEAFF
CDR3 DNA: TGTGCCAGCAGTTTTAACTACAGGAACACTGAAGCTTTCTTT

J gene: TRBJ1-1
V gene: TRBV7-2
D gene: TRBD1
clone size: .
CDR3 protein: CASSLARTGVGAFF
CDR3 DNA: TGTGCCAGCAGCTTAGCCCGGACAGGGGTCGGAGCTTTCTTT

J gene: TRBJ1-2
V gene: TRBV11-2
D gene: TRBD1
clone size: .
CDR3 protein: CASSLGAGGNGYTF
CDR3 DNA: TGTGCCAGCAGCTTAGGCGCAGGGGGCAATGGCTACACCTTC

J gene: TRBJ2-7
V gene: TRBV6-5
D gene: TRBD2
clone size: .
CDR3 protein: CASRKRGLPYEQYF
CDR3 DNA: TGTGCCAGCAGGAAGCGGGGACTACCCTACGAGCAGTACTTC

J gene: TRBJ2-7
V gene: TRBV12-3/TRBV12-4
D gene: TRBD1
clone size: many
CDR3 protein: CASRTTGAYEQYF
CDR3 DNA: TGTGCCAGCAGAACGACAGGGGCCTACGAGCAGTACTTC

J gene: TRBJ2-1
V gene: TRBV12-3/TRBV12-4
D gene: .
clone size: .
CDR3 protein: CASSLGQGVGNEQFF
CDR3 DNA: TGTGCCAGCAGTTTAGGGCAGGGAGTGGGTAATGAGCAGTTCTTC

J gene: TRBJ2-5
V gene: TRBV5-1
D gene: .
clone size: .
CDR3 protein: CASSFLGPQETQYF
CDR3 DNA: TGCGCCAGCAGCTTTTTGGGTCCCCAAGAGACCCAGTACTTC

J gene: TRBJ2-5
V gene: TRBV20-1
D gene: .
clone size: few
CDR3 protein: CSARVGIGQETQYF
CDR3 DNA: TGCAGTGCTAGAGTAGGGATAGGGCAAGAGACCCAGTACTTC

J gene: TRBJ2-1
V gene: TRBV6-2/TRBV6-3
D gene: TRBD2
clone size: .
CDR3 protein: CASSYASGPQFF
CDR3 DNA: TGTGCCAGCAGTTATGCTAGCGGGCCGCAGTTCTTC

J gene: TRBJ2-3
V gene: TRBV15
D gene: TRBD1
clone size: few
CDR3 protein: CATSRAVYRGLGTDTQYF
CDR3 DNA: TGTGCCACCAGCAGAGCTGTTTACAGGGGATTAGGCACAGATACGCAGTATTTT

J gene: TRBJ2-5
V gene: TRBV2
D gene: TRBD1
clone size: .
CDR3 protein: CASSTDRGEETQYF
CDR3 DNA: TGTGCCAGCAGTACCGACAGGGGGGAAGAGACCCAGTACTTC

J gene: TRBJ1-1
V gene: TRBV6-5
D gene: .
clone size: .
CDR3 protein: CASKEGGPNTEAFF
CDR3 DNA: TGTGCCAGCAAGGAGGGGGGGCCGAACACTGAAGCTTTCTTT

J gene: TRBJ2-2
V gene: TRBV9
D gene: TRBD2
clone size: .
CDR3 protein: CASSGPLGSGGNTGELFF
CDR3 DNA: TGTGCCAGCAGCGGCCCCCTTGGTTCGGGGGGGAACACCGGGGAGCTGTTTTTT

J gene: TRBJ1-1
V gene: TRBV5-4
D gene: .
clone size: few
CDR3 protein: CASSLGSEAFF
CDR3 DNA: TGTGCCAGCAGCTTGGGTAGTGAAGCTTTCTTT

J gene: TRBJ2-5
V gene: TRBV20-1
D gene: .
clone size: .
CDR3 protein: CSARFGQETQYF
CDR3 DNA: TGCAGTGCTAGATTTGGCCAAGAGACCCAGTACTTC

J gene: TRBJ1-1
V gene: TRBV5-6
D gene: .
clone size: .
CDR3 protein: CASSPVAGYDTEAFF
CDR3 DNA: TGTGCCAGCAGCCCGGTGGCGGGGTACGACACTGAAGCTTTCTTT

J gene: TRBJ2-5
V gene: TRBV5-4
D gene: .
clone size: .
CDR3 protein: CASSLTGSGSQYF
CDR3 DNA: TGTGCCAGCAGCTTAACAGGGTCCGGGTCCCAGTACTTC

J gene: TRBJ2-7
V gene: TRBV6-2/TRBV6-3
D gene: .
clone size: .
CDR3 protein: CASSWRGEQYF
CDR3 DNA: TGTGCCAGCAGTTGGCGGGGCGAGCAGTACTTC

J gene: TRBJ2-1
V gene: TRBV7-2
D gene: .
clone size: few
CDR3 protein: CARVDNYNEQFF
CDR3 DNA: TGTGCCAGAGTGGACAACTACAATGAGCAGTTCTTC

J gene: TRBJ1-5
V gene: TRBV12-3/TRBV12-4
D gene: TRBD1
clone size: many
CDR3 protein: CASSQGQVSNQPQHF
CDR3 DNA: TGTGCCAGCAGCCAGGGACAGGTCAGCAATCAGCCCCAGCATTTT

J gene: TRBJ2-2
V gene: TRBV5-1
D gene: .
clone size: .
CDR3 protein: CASSLARGLPNTGELFF
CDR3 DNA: TGCGCCAGCAGCTTGGCCCGGGGACTCCCAAACACCGGGGAGCTGTTTTTT

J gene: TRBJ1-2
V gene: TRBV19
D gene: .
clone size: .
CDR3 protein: CASSKGLGYTF
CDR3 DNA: TGTGCCAGTAGTAAGGGTCTCGGCTACACCTTC

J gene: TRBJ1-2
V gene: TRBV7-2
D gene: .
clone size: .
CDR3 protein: CASSFFTTSTNYGYTF
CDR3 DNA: TGTGCCAGCAGCTTTTTCACGACCTCCACTAACTATGGCTACACCTTC

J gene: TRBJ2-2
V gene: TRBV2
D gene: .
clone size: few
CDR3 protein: CASGGRGNTGELFF
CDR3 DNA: TGTGCCAGCGGGGGGCGGGGGAACACCGGGGAGCTGTTTTTT

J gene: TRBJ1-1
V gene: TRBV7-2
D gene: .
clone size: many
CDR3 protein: CASSLPPGAFF
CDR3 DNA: TGTGCCAGCAGCTTACCCCCAGGCGCTTTCTTT

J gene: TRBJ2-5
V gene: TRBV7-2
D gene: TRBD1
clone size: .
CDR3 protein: CASSTTTGRETQYF
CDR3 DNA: TGTGCCAGCAGCACCACGACAGGGCGAGAGACCCAGTACTTC

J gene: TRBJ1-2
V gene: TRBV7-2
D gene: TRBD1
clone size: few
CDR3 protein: CASRGTGGIHGYTF
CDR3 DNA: TGTGCCAGCAGGGGGACAGGGGGGATCCATGGCTACACCTTC

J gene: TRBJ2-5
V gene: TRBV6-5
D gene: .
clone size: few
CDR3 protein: CASSYLDSQTQYF
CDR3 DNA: TGTGCCAGCAGTTACCTGGACAGTCAGACCCAGTACTTC

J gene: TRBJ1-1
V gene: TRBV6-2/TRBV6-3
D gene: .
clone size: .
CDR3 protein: CASSYSGRWAFF
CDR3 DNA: TGTGCCAGCAGTTACTCGGGGAGGTGGGCTTTCTTT

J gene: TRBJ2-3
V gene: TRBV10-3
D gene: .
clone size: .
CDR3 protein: CAISDPSTLSDTQYF
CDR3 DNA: TGTGCCATCAGTGATCCCTCGACCCTTTCCGATACGCAGTATTTT

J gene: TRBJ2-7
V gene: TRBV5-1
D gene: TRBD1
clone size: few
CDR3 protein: CASSLVTGTGAYEQYF
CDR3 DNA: TGCGCCAGCAGCTTGGTTACCGGGACAGGGGCCTACGAGCAGTACTTC

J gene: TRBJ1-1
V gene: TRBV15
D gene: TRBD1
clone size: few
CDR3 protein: CATSSATGMTEAFF
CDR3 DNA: TGTGCCACCAGCAGCGCGACAGGGATGACTGAAGCTTTCTTT

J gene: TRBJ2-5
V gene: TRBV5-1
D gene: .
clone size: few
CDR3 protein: CASSLDGLSQETQYF
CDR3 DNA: TGCGCCAGCAGCTTGGACGGGTTAAGCCAAGAGACCCAGTACTTC

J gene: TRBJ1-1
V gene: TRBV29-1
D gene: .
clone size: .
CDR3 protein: CSVERAGGNTEAFF
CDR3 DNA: TGCAGCGTTGAGAGGGCGGGTGGGAACACTGAAGCTTTCTTT

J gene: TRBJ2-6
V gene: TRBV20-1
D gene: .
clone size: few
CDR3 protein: CSASFSGANVLTF
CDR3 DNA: TGCAGTGCTAGCTTCTCTGGGGCCAACGTCCTGACTTTC

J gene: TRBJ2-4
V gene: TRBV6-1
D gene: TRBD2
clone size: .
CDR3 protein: CASSEEAGGSIAKNIQYF
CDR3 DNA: TGTGCCAGCAGTGAAGAGGCGGGAGGTTCAATAGCCAAAAACATTCAGTACTTC

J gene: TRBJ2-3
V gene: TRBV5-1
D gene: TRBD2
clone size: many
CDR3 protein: CASSLTASGEPTDTQYF
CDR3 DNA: TGCGCCAGCAGCTTGACTGCTAGCGGGGAACCAACAGATACGCAGTATTTT

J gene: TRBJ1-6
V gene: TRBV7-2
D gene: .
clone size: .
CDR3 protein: CASSLLGRWLNSPLHF
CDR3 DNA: TGTGCCAGCAGCTTACTGGGCAGGTGGTTGAATTCACCCCTCCACTTT

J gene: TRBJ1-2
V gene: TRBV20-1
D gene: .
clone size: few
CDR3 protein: CSASGEKDYGYTF
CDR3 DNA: TGCAGTGCTAGTGGGGAGAAGGACTATGGCTACACCTTC

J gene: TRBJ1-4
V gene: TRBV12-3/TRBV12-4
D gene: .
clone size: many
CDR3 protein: CASSRMGSIEKLFF
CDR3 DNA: TGTGCCAGCAGTAGGATGGGCTCAATAGAAAAACTGTTTTTT

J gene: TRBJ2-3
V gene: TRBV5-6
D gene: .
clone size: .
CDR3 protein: CASSPEGGGPIDTQYF
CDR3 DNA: TGTGCCAGCAGCCCGGAGGGCGGGGGCCCCATCGATACGCAGTATTTT

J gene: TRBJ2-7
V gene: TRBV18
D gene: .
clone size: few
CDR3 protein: CASSPPGTYEQYF
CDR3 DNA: TGTGCCAGCTCACCACCGGGGACCTACGAGCAGTACTTC

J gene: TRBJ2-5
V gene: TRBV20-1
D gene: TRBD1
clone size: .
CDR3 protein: CSARDDRGETQYF
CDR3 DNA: TGCAGTGCTAGAGACGACAGGGGCGAGACCCAGTACTTC

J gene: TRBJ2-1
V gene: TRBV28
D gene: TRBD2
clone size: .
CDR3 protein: CASSSYSGGYNEQFF
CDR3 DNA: TGTGCCAGCAGTTCCTATAGCGGGGGGTACAATGAGCAGTTCTTC

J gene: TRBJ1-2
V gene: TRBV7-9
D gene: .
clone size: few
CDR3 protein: CASSLEHGFQANYGYTF
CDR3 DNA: TGTGCCAGCAGCTTAGAACATGGGTTTCAAGCTAACTATGGCTACACCTTC

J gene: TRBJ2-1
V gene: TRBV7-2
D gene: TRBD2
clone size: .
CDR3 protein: CASSFLGPGGNEQFF
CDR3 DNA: TGTGCCAGCAGCTTCCTAGGCCCGGGGGGGAATGAGCAGTTCTTC

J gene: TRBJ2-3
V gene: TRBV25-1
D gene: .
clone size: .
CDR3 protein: CASSEWGGTDTQYF
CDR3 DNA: TGTGCCAGCAGTGAATGGGGGGGCACAGATACGCAGTATTTT

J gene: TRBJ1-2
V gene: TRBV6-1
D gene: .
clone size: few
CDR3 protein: CASRGPGLMVGYTF
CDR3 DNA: TGTGCCAGCAGAGGGCCAGGGCTGATGGTCGGCTACACCTTC

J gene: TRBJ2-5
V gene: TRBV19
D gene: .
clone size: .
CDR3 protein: CASSINYGGHQETQYF
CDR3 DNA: TGTGCCAGTAGTATTAACTACGGGGGGCACCAAGAGACCCAGTACTTC

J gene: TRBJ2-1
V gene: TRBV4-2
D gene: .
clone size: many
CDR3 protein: CASSKGEVHNEQFF
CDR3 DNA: TGTGCCAGCAGCAAAGGGGAAGTTCACAATGAGCAGTTCTTC

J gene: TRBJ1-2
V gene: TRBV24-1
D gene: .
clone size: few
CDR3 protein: CATSVDRAYGYTF
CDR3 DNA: TGTGCCACCAGTGTAGACAGAGCCTATGGCTACACCTTC

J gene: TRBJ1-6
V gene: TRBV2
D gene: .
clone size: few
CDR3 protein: CASSDSPDRRGNSPLHF
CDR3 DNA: TGTGCCAGCTCCGACTCACCCGATAGAAGAGGGAATTCACCCCTCCACTTT